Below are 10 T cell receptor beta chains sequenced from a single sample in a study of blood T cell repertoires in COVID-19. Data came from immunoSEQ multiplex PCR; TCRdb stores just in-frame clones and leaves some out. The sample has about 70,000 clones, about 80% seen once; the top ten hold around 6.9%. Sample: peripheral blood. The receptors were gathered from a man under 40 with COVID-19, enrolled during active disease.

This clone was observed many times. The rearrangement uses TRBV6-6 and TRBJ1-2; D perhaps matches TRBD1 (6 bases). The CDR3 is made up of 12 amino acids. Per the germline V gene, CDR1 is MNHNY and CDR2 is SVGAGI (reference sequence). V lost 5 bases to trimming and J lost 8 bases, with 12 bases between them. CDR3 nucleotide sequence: TGTGCCAGCAGTCAAACAGGGTCCGGCTACACCTTC. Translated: CASSQTGSGYTF.

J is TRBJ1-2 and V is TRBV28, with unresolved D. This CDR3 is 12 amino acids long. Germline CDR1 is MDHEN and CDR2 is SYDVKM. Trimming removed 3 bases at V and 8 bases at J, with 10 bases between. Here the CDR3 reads CASSFWEAGYTF. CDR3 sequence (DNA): TGTGCCAGCAGTTTCTGGGAGGCCGGCTACACCTTC.

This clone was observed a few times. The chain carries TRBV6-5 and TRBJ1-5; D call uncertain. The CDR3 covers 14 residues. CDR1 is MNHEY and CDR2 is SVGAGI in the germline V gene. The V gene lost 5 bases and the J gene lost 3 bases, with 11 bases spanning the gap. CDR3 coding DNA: TGTGCCAGCAGTCCTGAAACGGTCAATCAGCCCCAGCATTTT. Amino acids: CASSPETVNQPQHF.

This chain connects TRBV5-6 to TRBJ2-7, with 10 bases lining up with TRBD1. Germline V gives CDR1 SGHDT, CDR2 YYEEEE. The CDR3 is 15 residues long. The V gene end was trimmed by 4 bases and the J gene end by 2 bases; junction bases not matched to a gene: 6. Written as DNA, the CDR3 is TGTGCCAGCAGCGGAGGGACAGGGGTTGCCTACGAGCAGTACTTC. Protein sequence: CASSGGTGVAYEQYF.

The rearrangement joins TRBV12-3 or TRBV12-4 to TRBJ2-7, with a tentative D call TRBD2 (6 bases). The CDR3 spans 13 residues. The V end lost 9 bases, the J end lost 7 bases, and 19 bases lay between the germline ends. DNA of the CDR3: TGTGCCAGTCGGGACTCCCTTTCGCGGGAGCAGTACTTC. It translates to CASRDSLSREQYF.

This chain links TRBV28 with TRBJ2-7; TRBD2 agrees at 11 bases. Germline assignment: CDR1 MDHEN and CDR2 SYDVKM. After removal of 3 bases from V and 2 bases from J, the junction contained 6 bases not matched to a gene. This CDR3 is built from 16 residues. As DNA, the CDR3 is TGTGCCAGCAGTTTGATGACTAGCGGGGATCCCTACGAGCAGTACTTC. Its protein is CASSLMTSGDPYEQYF.

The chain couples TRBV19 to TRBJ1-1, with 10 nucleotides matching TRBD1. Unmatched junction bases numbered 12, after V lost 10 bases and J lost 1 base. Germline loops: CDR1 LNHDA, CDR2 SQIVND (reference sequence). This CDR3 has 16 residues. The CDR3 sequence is CATRAGTGDGNTEAFF. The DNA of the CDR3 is TGTGCCACCCGGGCCGGGACAGGGGATGGGAACACTGAAGCTTTCTTT.

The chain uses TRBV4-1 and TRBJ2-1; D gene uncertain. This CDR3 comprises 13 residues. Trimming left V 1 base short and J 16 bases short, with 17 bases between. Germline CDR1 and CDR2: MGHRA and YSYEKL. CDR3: CASSQAGDNPAFF. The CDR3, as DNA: TGCGCCAGCAGCCAAGCCGGCGACAACCCGGCCTTCTTC.

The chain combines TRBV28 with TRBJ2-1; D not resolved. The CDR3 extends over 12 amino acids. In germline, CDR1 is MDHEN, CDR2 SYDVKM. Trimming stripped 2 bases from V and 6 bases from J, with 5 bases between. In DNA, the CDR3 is TGTGCCAGCAGTTTACCCCTCAATGAGCAGTTCTTC. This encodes CASSLPLNEQFF.

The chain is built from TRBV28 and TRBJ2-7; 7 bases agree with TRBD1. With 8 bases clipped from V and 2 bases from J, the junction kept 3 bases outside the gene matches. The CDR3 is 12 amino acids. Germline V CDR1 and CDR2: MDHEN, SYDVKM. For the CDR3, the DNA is TGTGCCAGCCGGGACAGCGCCTACGAGCAGTACTTC. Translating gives CASRDSAYEQYF.